One and the same sample provided the 30 T cell receptor beta chains below, sequenced in a study of cytomegalovirus exposure and HLA in healthy donors. The PCR used 60 Vbeta and 13 Jbeta primers. The assay was immunoSEQ multiplex PCR, and TCRdb's table has in-frame clones only and misses some. The data show about 130,000 clones, 74% seen once. Input material: PBMCs. These receptors were obtained from a woman between 50 and 59 years old in good health and CMV-seropositive.

This rearrangement joins TRBV11-2 to TRBJ2-7, with D perhaps matching TRBD2 (6 bases). The germline V gene has CDR1 SGHAT and CDR2 FQNNGV. The length of the CDR3 is 16 residues. Trimming pared 2 bases from V and 5 bases from J, leaving 19 bases between. This CDR3 reads CASSLSVGQGGDEQYF. The CDR3 DNA reads TGTGCCAGCAGCTTATCTGTCGGGCAGGGAGGCGACGAGCAGTACTTC.

V and J are TRBV30 and TRBJ2-1, with D perhaps TRBD1 (6 bases). The CDR3 length is 12 residues. Trimming cost V 4 bases and J 10 bases, with 14 bases left between them. Germline loops: CDR1 GTSNPN, CDR2 SVGIG (reference sequence). CDR3 sequence (DNA): TGTGCCTGGACAGGGGTTTATTTGGAGCAGTTCTTC. Protein: CAWTGVYLEQFF.

This sequence joins TRBV27 and TRBJ2-3; no clear D gene. Between the trimmed V and J ends, which lost 5 bases and 4 bases, there was a span of 19 bases. The germline V gene encodes CDR1 MNHEY and CDR2 SMNVEV (reference sequence). The CDR3 covers 16 residues. This CDR3 is CASSPLKSYAPDTQYF. CDR3 DNA sequence: TGTGCCAGCAGTCCACTAAAAAGCTACGCCCCAGATACGCAGTATTTT.

This chain connects TRBV7-9 to TRBJ1-3, with 9 bases aligning to TRBD1. Trimming took 2 bases from V and 3 from J; bases not matched to a gene: 5. The CDR3 consists of 16 residues. Germline CDR1 SEHNR, CDR2 FQNEAQ (reference sequence). The DNA of the CDR3 is TGTGCCAGCAGCTTAACAATGACAGGGGGTGGAAACACCATATATTTT. Protein: CASSLTMTGGGNTIYF. The full variable domain, rest sourced from reference TRBV7-9 and TRBJ1-3, is DTGVSQNPRHKITKRGQNVTFRCDPISEHNRLYWYRQTLGQGPEFLTYFQNEAQLEKSRLLSDRFSAERPKGSFSTLEIQRTEQGDSAMYLCASSLTMTGGGNTIYFGEGSWLTVV.

As for this clone: Other DNA sequences within the sample encode an identical CDR3. V and J are TRBV5-4 and TRBJ2-3; 7 bases align to TRBD1. Losses at the gene ends were 3 bases for V and 1 base for J; bases not matched to a gene: 2. This CDR3 contains 14 residues. CDR1 and CDR2 (germline): SGHNT, YYREEE (reference sequence). CDR3 amino acids: CASSSTGGTDTQYF. The DNA of the CDR3 is TGTGCCAGCAGCTCAACAGGGGGCACAGATACGCAGTATTTT. Based on the CDR3 plus reference TRBV5-4 and TRBJ2-3, the full variable domain is ETGVTQSPTHLIKTRGQQVTLRCSSQSGHNTVSWYQQALGQGPQFIFQYYREEENGRGNFPPRFSGLQFPNYSSELNVNALELDDSALYLCASSSTGGTDTQYFGPGTRLTVL.

This chain connects TRBV2 to TRBJ1-2, with a possible D match to TRBD1 (5 bases). The CDR3 length is 13 residues. V lost 3 bases and J lost 4, with 9 bases in between. Germline lookup yields CDR1 SNHLY and CDR2 FYNNEI. The CDR3 coding sequence is TGTGCCAGCAGTGACACGACAGCCTATGGCTACACCTTC. It specifies CASSDTTAYGYTF. Looking up the rest from reference TRBV2 and TRBJ1-2 gives the full variable domain: EPEVTQTPSHQVTQMGQEVILRCVPISNHLYFYWYRQILGQKVEFLVSFYNNEISEKSEIFDDQFSVERPDGSNFTLKIRSTKLEDSAMYFCASSDTTAYGYTFGSGTRLTVV.

V is TRBV7-9 and J is TRBJ2-5; maybe TRBD1 (5 bases). This CDR3 has 13 residues. Trimming left V 2 bases short and J 4 bases short, with 8 bases between. The germline gives CDR1 SEHNR, CDR2 FQNEAQ (reference sequence). The CDR3 DNA reads TGTGCCAGCAGCTTACAAGGGGCAGAGACCCAGTACTTC. Encoded protein: CASSLQGAETQYF.

The CDR3 loop is CASSRTANTGELFF. The CDR3 nucleotides are TGTGCCAGCAGCCGGACAGCGAACACCGGGGAGCTGTTTTTT. The rearrangement joins TRBV11-3 to TRBJ2-2, with D perhaps matching TRBD1 (6 bases). Deletions cut 5 bases from V and 0 bases from J, with 7 bases between. CDR1 and CDR2 from the germline V gene are SGHNT and YENEEA. The CDR3 is 14 residues long.

The chain combines TRBV11-2 with TRBJ1-1, with D possibly TRBD1 on 5 matching bases. This CDR3 spans 13 amino acids. Germline CDR1 and CDR2: SGHAT and FQNNGV. The V end lost 0 bases, the J end lost 11 bases, and 13 bases lay between the germline ends. CDR3 DNA: TGTGCCAGCAGCTTAGATCGCGGGGCGGGCGCTTTCTTT. Residues: CASSLDRGAGAFF.

This clone was observed a few times. The rearrangement uses TRBV28 and TRBJ2-1, with 9 positions matching TRBD2. V trimming: 2 bases; J trimming: 6 bases; junction bases outside the gene matches: 5. The germline gives CDR1 MDHEN, CDR2 SYDVKM. The CDR3 loop spans 15 amino acids. CDR3 DNA: TGTGCCAGCAGTTTAATCCTAGCGGGGTTCAATGAGCAGTTCTTC. This sequence encodes CASSLILAGFNEQFF.

This chain connects TRBV7-8 to TRBJ1-5, with D possibly matching TRBD1 (6 bases). CDR1 SGHVS and CDR2 FQNEAQ come from the germline V gene. This CDR3 comprises 18 residues. Trimming shortened V by 0 bases and J by 4 bases, and 19 bases separated the two germline ends. CDR3 nucleotide sequence: TGTGCCAGCAGCTTAGCTATACAGGGAGTCGTCCGTAATCAGCCCCAGCATTTT. As protein: CASSLAIQGVVRNQPQHF.

The chain couples TRBV6-4 to TRBJ2-2; the match to TRBD1 covers 8 bases. Trimming at V came to 8 bases and at J to 4 bases, leaving 6 bases not matched to a gene. In germline, CDR1 is MRHNA, CDR2 SNTAGT. The CDR3 totals 14 residues. CDR3 coding DNA: TGTGCCAGCCGTACACAGGGGGGCACCGGGGAGCTGTTTTTT. Its translation is CASRTQGGTGELFF.

V gene TRBV7-2 combines with J gene TRBJ1-6; 12 nucleotides match TRBD1. The ends lost 5 bases at V and 5 bases at J; junction bases unmatched: 7. The CDR3 runs to 17 residues. Germline values: CDR1 SGHTA, CDR2 FQGNSA. The CDR3 here is CASSAPGQGADNSPLHF. CDR3 in DNA: TGTGCCAGCAGCGCCCCGGGACAGGGGGCTGATAATTCACCCCTCCACTTT.

This rearrangement joins TRBV19 to TRBJ2-1; 13 bases map to TRBD2. Germline CDR1 reads LNHDA; CDR2 reads SQIVND (reference sequence). The V segment lost 4 bases and the J segment 5 bases; nucleotides outside the gene matches: 2. The CDR3 contains 15 residues. The CDR3 sequence: CASSTGTSGDNEQFF. The CDR3 coding sequence is TGTGCCAGTAGTACAGGGACTAGCGGGGACAATGAGCAGTTCTTC.

This clone showed up just once. The chain carries TRBV10-3 and TRBJ1-2, with no clear D. V was trimmed by 4 bases and J by 3 bases, leaving 12 bases between them. This CDR3 has 14 amino acids. The germline V gene has CDR1 ENHRY and CDR2 SYGVKD. DNA for the CDR3: TGTGCCATCAGTGGTACAGCACACTACTATGGCTACACCTTC. It encodes CAISGTAHYYGYTF.

Points on this clone: Other DNA sequences in the same sample also yield this CDR3. The rearrangement links TRBV27 to TRBJ1-2; tentative D call: TRBD1 (5 bases). Germline V gene sequence: CDR1 MNHEY, CDR2 SMNVEV (reference sequence). The germline V and J ends were trimmed by 0 bases and 4 bases, with 9 bases remaining between them. CDR3 length: 14 amino acids. In nucleotides, the CDR3 is TGTGCCAGCAGTTTATCGAGCGGGGGCTATGGCTACACCTTC. Encoded protein: CASSLSSGGYGYTF.

This clone was found once. This sequence joins TRBV6-1 and TRBJ2-2; the match to TRBD1 covers 9 bases. Per germline, CDR1 MNHNS and CDR2 SASEGT. V dropped 4 bases and J dropped 4; count of bases not matched to a gene: 7. The CDR3 covers 16 residues. CDR3 amino acids: CASSANRGLLTGELFF. The CDR3 nucleotides read TGTGCCAGCAGTGCAAACAGGGGGCTGCTCACCGGGGAGCTGTTTTTT.

This chain links TRBV28 with TRBJ1-6; weak D call: TRBD1 (5 bases). The germline gives CDR1 MDHEN, CDR2 SYDVKM. CDR3 length equals 14 residues. The ends were cut back, 5 bases at V and 8 bases at J, with 13 bases in the middle. The CDR3 sequence: CASSPPGMDSPLHF. The CDR3, as DNA: TGTGCCAGCAGTCCCCCAGGGATGGATTCACCCCTCCACTTT.

The V call is TRBV4-2, the J call TRBJ2-1; 7 bases match TRBD2. The V gene's germline CDR1 is LGHNA and CDR2 YNFKEQ. The CDR3 contains 14 residues. V lost 4 bases to trimming and J lost 7 bases; unmatched junction nucleotides: 7. The CDR3 region has the DNA TGTGCCAGCAGCCGAGAGACTAGCCCAAATGAGCAGTTCTTC. Translating it yields CASSRETSPNEQFF.

This chain joins TRBV2 and TRBJ1-1; D remains ambiguous. This CDR3 spans 11 amino acids. The V and J ends lost 9 bases and 4 bases respectively, with 9 bases between them. The germline gives CDR1 SNHLY, CDR2 FYNNEI. The CDR3 spells CASHGFTEAFF. The CDR3 region has the DNA TGTGCCAGTCACGGGTTCACTGAAGCTTTCTTT.

This chain connects TRBV7-8 to TRBJ2-1; 13 bases match TRBD2. The CDR3 runs to 12 residues. Trimming took 3 bases from V and 13 from J; bases not matched to a gene: 0. Germline V lookup: CDR1 SGHVS, CDR2 FQNEAQ. The CDR3 here is CASSLGLAGQFF. The CDR3 nucleotides are TGTGCCAGCAGCTTGGGACTAGCGGGACAGTTCTTC.

The gene calls are TRBV7-8 and TRBJ2-6; 7 nucleotides align to TRBD1. CDR1 SGHVS and CDR2 FQNEAQ come from the germline V gene. The junction had 8 bases not matched to a gene; V was cut back by 5 bases and J by 4 bases. The CDR3 loop spans 16 amino acids. CDR3 sequence reads: CASSLQGSQGANVLTF. CDR3 DNA: TGTGCCAGCAGCCTACAGGGGAGCCAGGGGGCCAACGTCCTGACTTTC.

This clone was counted between two and nine times. The rearrangement links TRBV11-2 to TRBJ1-2, with D uncertain. CDR1 is SGHAT and CDR2 is FQNNGV in the germline V gene. The CDR3 covers 15 residues. V was cut by 1 base and J by 4 bases, with 13 bases left in between. The CDR3 DNA is TGTGCCAGCAGCTTAGGCCCGGAGCTTCCCTATGGCTACACCTTC. This translates into CASSLGPELPYGYTF.

The chain links TRBV5-8 to TRBJ2-3; the D is unclear. The V end lost 10 bases, the J end lost 6 bases, and 18 bases lay between the germline ends. This CDR3 comprises 13 residues. CDR1 SGHTS and CDR2 YDEGEE come from the germline V gene. The CDR3 nucleotides are TGTGCCTGCCGGATGCAAGGTAGCGATACGCAGTATTTT. Encoded protein: CACRMQGSDTQYF.

The V call is TRBV19, the J call TRBJ2-6; D gene ambiguous. CDR1 and CDR2 from the germline V gene are LNHDA and SQIVND (reference sequence). The CDR3 extends over 16 amino acids. Deletions cut 1 base from V and 0 bases from J, with 7 bases between. CDR3 sequence reads: CASSIVWSSGANVLTF. CDR3 nucleotide sequence: TGTGCCAGTAGTATAGTGTGGAGCTCTGGGGCCAACGTCCTGACTTTC.

As concerns this clone: At one end the junction does not follow the germline gene, possibly because of a read error. The chain links TRBV7-9 to TRBJ1-2; D call uncertain. CDR3 length equals 12 residues. Germline CDR1 reads SEHNR; CDR2 reads FQNEAQ (reference sequence). As DNA, the CDR3 is TGTTCCAGCAGCAAAGAAAACCGGGGCTACACCTTC. Its translation: CSSSKENRGYTF.

Of note for this clone: Sequence at one end of the junction differs from germline and may be a read error. V is TRBV7-9 and J is TRBJ1-4; no reliable D call. Per the germline V gene, CDR1 is SEHNR and CDR2 is FQNEAQ (reference sequence). This CDR3 region has 16 residues. The CDR3 DNA sequence: TGTTCCAGCAGCTTTCCGGGATATGCAACTAATGAAAAACTGTTTTTT. Its protein product is CSSSFPGYATNEKLFF.

The chain has TRBV5-6 and TRBJ2-7; maybe TRBD1 (6 bases). This CDR3 is built from 13 residues. The germline gives CDR1 SGHDT, CDR2 YYEEEE. Deletions cut 6 bases from V and 4 bases from J, with 14 bases between. CDR3 loop: CASTQKQGYEQYF. The CDR3 DNA sequence: TGTGCCAGCACTCAAAAACAGGGTTACGAGCAGTACTTC.

The chain employs TRBV19 and TRBJ1-1, with D perhaps matching TRBD1 (5 bases). Looked up from germline, CDR1 is LNHDA and CDR2 is SQIVND (reference sequence). The CDR3 is 15 residues long. The CDR3 DNA reads TGTGCGAGTTCCAAAACAGGTTTGGGAATGCGTGAAGCTTTCTTT. Translating it yields CASSKTGLGMREAFF.

The CDR3 sequence: CASSSGTGHPSSGNTIYF. For the CDR3, the DNA is TGCGCCAGCAGCTCCGGGACAGGCCACCCAAGCTCTGGAAACACCATATATTTT. V and J are TRBV5-1 and TRBJ1-3; 8 positions agree with TRBD1. The V gene's germline CDR1 is SGHRS and CDR2 YFSETQ. The CDR3 is made up of 18 amino acids. Germline trimming cut 3 bases from V and 0 bases from J; bases unmatched to any gene: 11.